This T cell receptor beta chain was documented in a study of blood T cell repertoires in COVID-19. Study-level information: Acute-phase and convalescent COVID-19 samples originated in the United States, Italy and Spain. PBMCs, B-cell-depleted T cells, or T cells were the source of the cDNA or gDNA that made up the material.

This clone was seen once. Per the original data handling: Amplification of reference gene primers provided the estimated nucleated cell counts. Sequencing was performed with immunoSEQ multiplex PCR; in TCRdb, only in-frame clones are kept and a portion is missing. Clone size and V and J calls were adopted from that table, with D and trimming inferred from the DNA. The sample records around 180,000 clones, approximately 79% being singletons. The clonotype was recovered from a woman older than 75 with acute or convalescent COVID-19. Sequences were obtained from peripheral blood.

DNA of the CDR3: TGCGCCAGCAGCCCTCAAGGGGATCAGCCCCAGCATTTT. This encodes CASSPQGDQPQHF. The chain joins TRBV4-3 to TRBJ1-5; D is possibly TRBD1 (5 bases). Germline assignment: CDR1 LGHNA and CDR2 YSLEER. The CDR3 has 13 residues. V lost 4 bases to trimming and J lost 5 bases, with 9 bases between them.